The T cell receptor (beta chain) under discussion was sequenced for a study of blood T cell repertoires in COVID-19. Study details: T cells, B-cell-depleted T cells, or PBMCs supplied cDNA or gDNA.

Germline CDR1 is MNHEY and CDR2 is SMNVEV (reference sequence). V lost 6 bases and J 0 bases, leaving 12 bases between the germline ends. This CDR3 comprises 15 residues. Authors' analysis steps: The authors estimated nucleated cell counts from reference gene primer amplification. Generated by immunoSEQ multiplex PCR, the TCRdb table keeps only in-frame clones and is missing some. The V and J calls and clone size are taken from that table; D and trimming were inferred from the DNA. The sample includes over 200,000 clones, roughly 90% of them seen just once. What was sequenced was peripheral blood. This rearrangement joins TRBV27 to TRBJ1-3; D possibly corresponds to TRBD1 (5 bases). This TCR was sampled from a woman aged 55-69 years with acute or convalescent COVID-19. CDR3 sequence: CASRLQGYSGNTIYF. DNA for the CDR3: TGTGCCAGCAGGCTGCAGGGCTACTCTGGAAACACCATATATTTT.